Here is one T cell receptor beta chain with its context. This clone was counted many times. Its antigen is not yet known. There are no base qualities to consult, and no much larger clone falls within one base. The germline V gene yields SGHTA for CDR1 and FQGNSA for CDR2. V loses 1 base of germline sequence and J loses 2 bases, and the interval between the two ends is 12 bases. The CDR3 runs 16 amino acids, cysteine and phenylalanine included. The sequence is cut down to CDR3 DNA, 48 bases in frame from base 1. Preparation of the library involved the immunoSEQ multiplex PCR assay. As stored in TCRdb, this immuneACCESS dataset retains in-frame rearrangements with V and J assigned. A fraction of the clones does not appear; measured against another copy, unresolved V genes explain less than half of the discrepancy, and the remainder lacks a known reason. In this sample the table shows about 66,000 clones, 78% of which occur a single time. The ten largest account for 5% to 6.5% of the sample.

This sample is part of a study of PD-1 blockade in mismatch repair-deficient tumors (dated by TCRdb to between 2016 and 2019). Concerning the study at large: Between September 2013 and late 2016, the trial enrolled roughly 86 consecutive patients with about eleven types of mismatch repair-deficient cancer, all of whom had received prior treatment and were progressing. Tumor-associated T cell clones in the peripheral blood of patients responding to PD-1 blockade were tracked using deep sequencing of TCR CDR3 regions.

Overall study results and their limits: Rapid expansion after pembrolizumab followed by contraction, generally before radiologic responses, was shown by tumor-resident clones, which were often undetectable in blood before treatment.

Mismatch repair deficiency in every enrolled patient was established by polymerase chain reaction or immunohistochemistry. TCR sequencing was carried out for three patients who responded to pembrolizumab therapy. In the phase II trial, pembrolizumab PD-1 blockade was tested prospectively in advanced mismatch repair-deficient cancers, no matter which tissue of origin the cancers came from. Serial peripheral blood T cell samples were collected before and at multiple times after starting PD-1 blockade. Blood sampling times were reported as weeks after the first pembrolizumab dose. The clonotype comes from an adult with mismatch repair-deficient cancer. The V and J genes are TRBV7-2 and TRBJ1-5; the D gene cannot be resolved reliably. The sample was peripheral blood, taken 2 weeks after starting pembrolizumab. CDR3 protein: CASSLVPVYGNQPQHF. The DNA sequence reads TGTGCCAGCAGCTTAGTACCAGTGTACGGCAATCAGCCCCAGCATTTT.